This entry lists 19 T cell receptor beta chains sequenced from one sample in a study of radiation and T cells in renal cell carcinoma. Profiling relied on immunoSEQ multiplex PCR, and the TCRdb table lists in-frame clones only, not all of them. The sample has around 9,600 clones, roughly 55% seen once. As for treatment: 15 Gy SBRT to primary tumor, nephrectomy 4 weeks later. The material sequenced was tumor tissue, taken from a patient whose treatment included radiotherapy and nephrectomy. The receptor set was obtained from a man in his 60s with renal cell carcinoma.

This chain joins TRBV6-1 and TRBJ2-7; D is possibly TRBD2 (6 bases). Per germline, CDR1 MNHNS and CDR2 SASEGT. Between the trimmed V and J ends, which lost 1 base and 3 bases, there was a span of 10 bases. This CDR3 spans 14 amino acids. CDR3: CASSEGGGVYEQYF. For the CDR3, the DNA is TGTGCCAGCAGTGAAGGTGGAGGGGTCTACGAGCAGTACTTC.

V gene TRBV15 combines with J gene TRBJ1-4; D gene unclear. V was shortened by 1 base and J by 8 bases, with 14 bases between the two germline ends. In germline, CDR1 is LNHNV, CDR2 YYDKDF (reference sequence). The CDR3 spans 15 residues. As DNA, the CDR3 is TGTGCCACCAGCAGAGGTGGAGGAGGAGAAGAAAAACTGTTTTTT. This encodes CATSRGGGGEEKLFF.

This chain connects TRBV7-8 to TRBJ2-1; D might be TRBD2 (5 bases). CDR1 is SGHVS and CDR2 is FQNEAQ in the germline V gene. The CDR3 has 15 residues. V was trimmed by 5 bases and J by 6 bases, leaving 17 bases between them. CDR3 DNA sequence: TGTGCCAGCAGCGCAAGGCCTACTAGTGGCAATGAGCAGTTCTTC. Its translation: CASSARPTSGNEQFF.

This sequence joins TRBV7-2 and TRBJ2-6; D remains ambiguous. Trimming took 4 bases from V and 1 from J, leaving 14 bases between them. The germline CDR1 and CDR2 sequences are SGHTA and FQGNSA. The CDR3 runs 17 residues. In DNA, the CDR3 is TGTGCCAGCAGCTGGGTCTTGTTTAGGTCTGGGGCCAACGTCCTGACTTTC. It codes for CASSWVLFRSGANVLTF.

The rearrangement uses TRBV5-1 and TRBJ1-4; 8 bases map to TRBD1. J gave up 0 bases and V 4 bases, and 8 bases lay outside the gene matches. Germline assignment: CDR1 SGHRS and CDR2 YFSETQ. CDR3 length: 17 residues. CDR3 amino acids: CASSPQGQGATNEKLFF. CDR3 DNA: TGCGCCAGCAGCCCCCAAGGACAGGGAGCAACTAATGAAAAACTGTTTTTT.

The gene calls are TRBV27 and TRBJ2-7; D tentatively reads TRBD1 or TRBD2 (5 bases each). Trimming removed 6 bases at V and 6 bases at J, with 18 bases between. This CDR3 has 14 residues. CDR1 and CDR2 (germline): MNHEY, SMNVEV (reference sequence). CDR3 protein: CASSFVQGALEQYF. The CDR3 nucleotides read TGTGCCAGCAGCTTTGTTCAGGGAGCTCTCGAGCAGTACTTC.

This chain links TRBV15 with TRBJ2-7, with D perhaps matching TRBD1 (5 bases). Germline loops: CDR1 LNHNV, CDR2 YYDKDF (reference sequence). The CDR3 extends over 13 amino acids. Deletions cut 5 bases from V and 3 bases from J, with 11 bases between. The CDR3 region has the DNA TGTGCCACCAGCGCAGGGTTGAACTACGAGCAGTACTTC. It codes for CATSAGLNYEQYF.

The rearrangement uses TRBV5-6 and TRBJ1-2; the match to TRBD1 covers 9 bases. CDR3 length: 16 amino acids. Germline CDR1 and CDR2: SGHDT and YYEEEE. V was pared by 4 bases and J by 2 bases, with 9 bases of the junction left unmatched. CDR3 region: CASSLPGTGFNYGYTF. DNA for the CDR3: TGTGCCAGCAGCCTACCCGGGACAGGGTTCAACTATGGCTACACCTTC.

In its sample, this clone was seen once. The chain carries TRBV7-6 and TRBJ2-7; 13 nucleotides line up with TRBD2. V lost 1 base, J lost 5 bases, and 5 bases stayed unmatched. CDR3 length: 16 amino acids. The V gene's germline CDR1 is SGHVS and CDR2 FNYEAQ. The CDR3 coding sequence is TGTGCCAGCAGCTTAGAGGGACTAGCGGGATTTCACGAGCAGTACTTC. Amino acid sequence: CASSLEGLAGFHEQYF.

V is TRBV5-1 and J is TRBJ1-5, with unresolved D. CDR1 SGHRS and CDR2 YFSETQ come from the germline V gene. The length of the CDR3 is 16 residues. V was cut by 4 bases and J by 1 base, with 15 bases left in between. CDR3 in DNA: TGCGCCAGCAGCCCCCTCGGGGAGACGAGCAATCAGCCCCAGCATTTT. Translated: CASSPLGETSNQPQHF.

The genes are TRBV29-1 and TRBJ1-4; D remains ambiguous. The V gene's germline CDR1 is SQVTM and CDR2 ANQGSEA. This CDR3 region has 13 residues. V lost 6 bases, J lost 6 bases, and 14 bases lay in between. CDR3 in amino acids: CSVLDGGHEKLFF. CDR3 nucleotides: TGCAGCGTCTTGGACGGAGGACATGAAAAACTGTTTTTT. Full variable domain (missing parts from reference TRBV29-1 and TRBJ1-4): SAVISQKPSRDICQRGTSLTIQCQVDSQVTMMFWYRQQPGQSLTLIATANQGSEATYESGFVIDKFPISRPNLTFSTLTVSNMSPEDSSIYLCSVLDGGHEKLFFGSGTQLSVL.

As for this clone: The same CDR3 is also encoded by other DNA sequences in this sample. The rearrangement links TRBV20-1 to TRBJ1-2; D is ambiguous. The ends were cut back, 3 bases at V and 2 bases at J, with 4 bases in the middle. Germline assignment: CDR1 DFQATT and CDR2 SNEGSKA (reference sequence). The CDR3 totals 11 residues. The CDR3, as DNA: TGCAGTGCTAGCCCAAACTATGGCTACACCTTC. Protein: CSASPNYGYTF.

This clone has a handful of counts. The chain employs TRBV7-9 and TRBJ1-1; D ambiguous. This CDR3 comprises 13 residues. V was shortened by 5 bases and J by 1 base, with 8 bases between the two germline ends. Per the germline V gene, CDR1 is SEHNR and CDR2 is FQNEAQ (reference sequence). CDR3 loop: CASSPTQNTEAFF. The CDR3 DNA sequence: TGTGCCAGCAGCCCGACTCAGAACACTGAAGCTTTCTTT.

This chain connects TRBV30 to TRBJ2-3; no reliable D call. Trimming left V 2 bases short and J 2 bases short, with 5 bases between. Germline V CDR1 and CDR2: GTSNPN, SVGIG (reference sequence). This CDR3 region has 12 residues. CDR3 protein: CAWSTTTDTQYF. CDR3 nucleotides: TGTGCCTGGAGTACCACCACAGATACGCAGTATTTT.

This chain connects TRBV28 to TRBJ1-5, with D perhaps TRBD1 (5 bases). The CDR3 covers 15 residues. The ends were cut back, 2 bases at V and 2 bases at J, with 10 bases in the middle. The germline V gene encodes CDR1 MDHEN and CDR2 SYDVKM. This CDR3 reads CASSLNGAGNQPQHF. In DNA form, the CDR3 reads TGTGCCAGCAGTTTAAACGGGGCGGGCAATCAGCCCCAGCATTTT.

This clone was seen a few times. The chain joins TRBV9 to TRBJ1-1; 7 bases agree with TRBD1. Germline CDR1 and CDR2: SGDLS and YYNGEE. J lost 4 bases, V lost 2 bases, and 8 bases had no gene match. This CDR3 comprises 15 residues. The CDR3 is CASSVTGMGGTEAFF. DNA for the CDR3: TGTGCCAGCAGCGTGACAGGGATGGGAGGCACTGAAGCTTTCTTT.

The V call is TRBV4-3, the J call TRBJ1-5; 7 bases agree with TRBD1. Germline trimming cut 5 bases from V and 4 bases from J; bases unmatched to any gene: 8. This CDR3 is 15 amino acids long. Per germline, CDR1 LGHNA and CDR2 YSLEER. The CDR3, as DNA: TGCGCCAGCAGCGCCCGACAGGGCGGTAATCAGCCCCAGCATTTT. Its translation is CASSARQGGNQPQHF.

This clone was seen a few times. The chain employs TRBV7-6 and TRBJ1-1; D gene unclear. Trimming took 5 bases from V and 2 from J, leaving 6 bases between them. The germline V gene has CDR1 SGHVS and CDR2 FNYEAQ. This CDR3 is 12 amino acids long. The CDR3 sequence: CASSARNTEAFF. The CDR3 DNA reads as TGTGCCAGCAGCGCTCGTAACACTGAAGCTTTCTTT. Based on the CDR3 plus reference TRBV7-6 and TRBJ1-1, the full variable domain is GAGVSQSPRYKVTKRGQDVALRCDPISGHVSLYWYRQALGQGPEFLTYFNYEAQQDKSGLPNDRFSAERPEGSISTLTIQRTEQRDSAMYRCASSARNTEAFFGQGTRLTVV.

Only one count was recorded for this clone. The rearrangement uses TRBV30 and TRBJ2-7; TRBD1 matches at 11 bases. Germline trimming cut 3 bases from V and 3 bases from J; bases unmatched to any gene: 4. The CDR3 extends over 14 amino acids. Germline lookup yields CDR1 GTSNPN and CDR2 SVGIG (reference sequence). The CDR3 DNA sequence: TGTGCCTGGAGCGCCGGGACAGGGGGCTACGAGCAGTACTTC. Translating it yields CAWSAGTGGYEQYF.